Below, 14 T cell receptor beta chains from the same sample are listed, as sequenced in a study of CD8+ T cells in alopecia areata. cDNA serving as the sequencing template came from extracted, reverse transcribed RNA. Method: immunoSEQ multiplex PCR; TCRdb's copy keeps in-frame clones and lacks some. The sample carries 150,000 to 200,000 clones, around 64% recorded once. The source material was CD8+ T cells sorted from blood, sampled at week 0. All receptors come from a human donor with alopecia areata.

V and J are TRBV29-1 and TRBJ1-1; a weak D match, TRBD1 (6 bases). Trimming took 0 bases from V and 10 from J, leaving 15 bases between them. Germline V gene sequence: CDR1 SQVTM, CDR2 ANQGSEA. This CDR3 spans 13 amino acids. The CDR3 nucleotides read TGCAGCGTTGAAGATATGTCGGGGGCACGAGCTTTCTTT. The encoded protein is CSVEDMSGARAFF.

The genes are TRBV5-8 and TRBJ2-1, with D unresolved. CDR1 and CDR2 from the germline V gene are SGHTS and YDEGEE. The CDR3 is made up of 11 amino acids. Trimming left V 5 bases short and J 10 bases short, with 10 bases between. Here the CDR3 reads CASSSGVEQFF. CDR3 DNA sequence: TGTGCCAGCAGTTCTGGGGTGGAGCAGTTCTTC.

This chain joins TRBV6-5 and TRBJ2-7, with 7 bases aligning to TRBD1. Germline values: CDR1 MNHEY, CDR2 SVGAGI. V was clipped by 5 bases and J by 7 bases; unmatched bases: 14. The CDR3 contains 15 residues. CDR3 coding DNA: TGTGCCAGCAGTAACCCGACAGGGTCTAAAGGGGAGCAGTACTTC. Protein product: CASSNPTGSKGEQYF.

This chain links TRBV27 with TRBJ2-5, with 7 bases aligning to TRBD1. The CDR3 runs to 14 residues. CDR1 and CDR2 from the germline V gene are MNHEY and SMNVEV (reference sequence). V trimming: 4 bases; J trimming: 5 bases; junction bases outside the gene matches: 7. The CDR3 coding sequence is TGTGCCAGCAGTTCAGGGACAGCCCGCGAGACCCAGTACTTC. Amino acid sequence: CASSSGTARETQYF.

J is TRBJ2-1 and V is TRBV6-6; tentative D call: TRBD2 (7 bases). From germline, CDR1 is MNHNY and CDR2 SVGAGI (reference sequence). The CDR3 sequence is 13 residues long. Trimming took off 2 bases at V and 7 bases at J, with 9 bases between the two ends. CDR3 DNA: TGTGCCAGCAGTTACGGGGGGGCGAATGAGCAGTTCTTC. It codes for CASSYGGANEQFF.

J is TRBJ1-2 and V is TRBV7-6; no clear D. This CDR3 has 15 residues. Germline CDR1 SGHVS, CDR2 FNYEAQ. V dropped 0 bases and J dropped 3 bases, with 11 bases sitting between them. CDR3 in amino acids: CASSLALTVHYGYTF. As DNA, the CDR3 is TGTGCCAGCAGCTTAGCGCTGACCGTACACTATGGCTACACCTTC.

V gene TRBV27 combines with J gene TRBJ1-2; 9 nucleotides agree with TRBD1. With 6 bases clipped from V and 5 bases from J, the junction kept 7 bases outside the gene matches. The CDR3 has 14 amino acids. Looked up from germline, CDR1 is MNHEY and CDR2 is SMNVEV (reference sequence). The CDR3 spells CASRETGGFYGYTF. CDR3 nucleotide sequence: TGTGCCAGCAGGGAGACAGGGGGGTTTTATGGCTACACCTTC.

The chain employs TRBV5-1 and TRBJ2-7; 10 bases line up with TRBD2. The CDR3 extends over 17 amino acids. Germline V CDR1 and CDR2: SGHRS, YFSETQ. Losses at the gene ends were 4 bases for V and 3 bases for J; bases not matched to a gene: 13. CDR3 DNA sequence: TGCGCCAGCAGCCTCCTAGCGGGGGAGGCTCAAAACTACGAGCAGTACTTC. Encoded protein: CASSLLAGEAQNYEQYF.

This sequence joins TRBV30 and TRBJ2-2, with 7 bases matching TRBD1. CDR3 length: 12 amino acids. CDR1 is GTSNPN, CDR2 SVGIG, per germline (reference sequence). V gave up 7 bases and J gave up 7 bases; unmatched junction bases: 6. This chain's CDR3 is CASLQGIGELFF. CDR3 nucleotide sequence: TGTGCCTCACTACAGGGGATCGGGGAGCTGTTTTTT.

The chain uses TRBV6-5 and TRBJ2-7; TRBD1 matches at 8 bases. V shed 1 base, J shed 8 bases, and the junction held 7 bases outside the gene matches. Germline lookup yields CDR1 MNHEY and CDR2 SVGAGI. The CDR3 is 14 amino acids. The CDR3: CASSYFPDRDQQYF. The CDR3 nucleotides read TGTGCCAGCAGTTACTTCCCGGACAGGGACCAGCAGTACTTC.

This rearrangement joins TRBV6-5 to TRBJ1-4; D is ambiguous. The V and J ends lost 5 bases and 2 bases respectively, with 9 bases between them. In germline, CDR1 is MNHEY, CDR2 SVGAGI. The CDR3 extends over 14 amino acids. The CDR3 sequence: CASSPYLTNEKLFF. Written as DNA, the CDR3 is TGTGCCAGCAGTCCCTATCTTACTAATGAAAAACTGTTTTTT.

A single count supports this clone. The rearrangement joins TRBV30 to TRBJ2-5; TRBD1 matches at 8 bases. CDR3 length: 15 residues. V was clipped by 2 bases and J by 5 bases; unmatched bases: 10. Germline CDR1 reads GTSNPN; CDR2 reads SVGIG (reference sequence). The CDR3 region is CAWSLRTGLLETQYF. CDR3 nucleotides: TGTGCCTGGAGTCTCCGGACAGGGCTCTTGGAGACCCAGTACTTC. Variable domain in full (rest from reference TRBV30 and TRBJ2-5): SQTIHQWPATLVQPVGSPLSLECTVEGTSNPNLYWYRQAAGRGLQLLFYSVGIGQISSEVPQNLSASRPQDRQFILSSKKLLLSDSGFYLCAWSLRTGLLETQYFGPGTRLLVL.

This clone was detected only a few times. The chain employs TRBV23-1 and TRBJ1-1, with TRBD1 matching over 7 bases. TRBV23-1 is classed as an ORF, of uncertain function. V lost 3 bases and J lost 8; bases outside the gene matches: 6. CDR3 length: 13 amino acids. The CDR3 spells CASSHWDRREAFF. The CDR3 nucleotides read TGCGCCAGCAGTCATTGGGACAGACGGGAAGCTTTCTTT.

As concerns this clone: Other DNA sequences in the sample encode the same CDR3. The gene calls are TRBV13 and TRBJ2-2; 7 positions match TRBD1. Losses at the gene ends were 5 bases for V and 1 base for J; bases not matched to a gene: 1. Germline V gives CDR1 PRHDT, CDR2 FYEKMQ (reference sequence). CDR3 length: 14 amino acids. The CDR3 coding sequence is TGTGCCAGCAGCCCAGGGGGGAACACCGGGGAGCTGTTTTTT. It specifies CASSPGGNTGELFF.